The next 10 T cell receptor beta chains were all read from a single sample in a study of blood T cells in healthy people across ages. The authors ran a second PCR of roughly 6 to 12 cycles using a sample-barcoded 5' primer and a J-beta primer mix. TCRdb redid the calling of the 5' RACE reads with MiXCR, one entry per CDR3 protein. The top ten clones hold roughly 25% of a sample with some 780,000 distinct CDR3 sequences, around three fifths of them seen once. The sequenced sample was blood. Every receptor here comes from a middle-aged man in good health.

This clonotype was seen more than once but under ten times. The chain links TRBV7-8 to TRBJ2-1; TRBD2 might be the D (6 bases). Trimming took 5 bases from V and 8 from J, leaving 16 bases between them. The V gene's germline CDR1 is SGHVS and CDR2 FQNEAQ. This CDR3 is built from 14 residues. CDR3 in amino acids: CASSLGLRLDEQFF. CDR3 bases: TGTGCCAGCAGCCTAGGACTAAGGTTGGATGAGCAGTTCTTC.

This clonotype was counted between two and nine times. The chain couples TRBV29-1 to TRBJ2-7; D possibly matches TRBD1 or TRBD2 (5 bases each). Germline-derived CDR1 and CDR2 are SQVTM and ANQGSEA. Trimming left V 0 bases short and J 2 bases short, with 8 bases between. The CDR3 totals 13 residues. CDR3 bases: TGCAGCGTTGAAGAGAGGGGCCCCTACGAGCAGTACTTC. Its protein product is CSVEERGPYEQYF.

V gene TRBV20-1 combines with J gene TRBJ2-5, with 7 bases lining up with TRBD2. The CDR3 contains 16 residues. Germline V gene data show CDR1 as DFQATT and CDR2 as SNEGSKA (reference sequence). The J segment lost 1 base and the V segment lost 6 bases, leaving 14 bases of the junction unmatched. In nucleotides, the CDR3 is TGCAGTGCGCTCCGGGCCGGGACTACCTCCCAAGAGACCCAGTACTTC. This sequence encodes CSALRAGTTSQETQYF.

V is TRBV27 and J is TRBJ2-6; the match to TRBD1 covers 11 bases. There are 18 residues in the CDR3. V shed 1 base and J 2 bases; nucleotides not matched to a gene: 4. Germline V lookup: CDR1 MNHEY, CDR2 SMNVEV (reference sequence). CDR3 sequence reads: CASSLFGQGAAGANVLTF. The CDR3 DNA is TGTGCCAGCAGTTTATTTGGACAGGGGGCGGCTGGGGCCAACGTCCTGACTTTC.

The chain links TRBV20-1 to TRBJ2-1, with TRBD2 identical over 7 bases. The V and J ends lost 6 bases and 6 bases, in that order; junction bases with no gene match: 8. The germline V gene has CDR1 DFQATT and CDR2 SNEGSKA (reference sequence). The CDR3 has 13 amino acids. CDR3 nucleotide sequence: TGCAGTGCGGGTAGACTAGCCCTCAATGAGCAGTTCTTC. Its translation is CSAGRLALNEQFF.

This clonotype was recorded a few times. The CDR3 DNA reads as TGCGCCAGCAGCTCATTGCAGGACAATGAGCAGTTCTTC. This gives the protein CASSSLQDNEQFF. This rearrangement joins TRBV5-1 to TRBJ2-1; no firm D call. The V end was cut by 3 bases, the J end by 5 bases, with 9 bases between. The CDR3 sequence is 13 residues long. Germline CDR1 SGHRS, CDR2 YFSETQ.

This clonotype was recorded a few times. J is TRBJ2-3 and V is TRBV5-1; 8 bases are shared with TRBD1. CDR1 is SGHRS and CDR2 is YFSETQ in the germline V gene. This CDR3 spans 14 amino acids. J lost 1 base, V lost 5 bases, and 3 bases had no gene match. This CDR3 reads CASSSGGRTDTQYF. CDR3 nucleotide sequence: TGCGCCAGCAGTTCAGGGGGCCGCACAGATACGCAGTATTTT.

The CDR3, as DNA: TGCAGTGCTAGAGATCCGCGGTTTAACATTCAGTACTTC. It translates to CSARDPRFNIQYF. The J gene is TRBJ2-4, the V gene TRBV20-1; unclear D gene. The ends were cut back, 0 bases at V and 7 bases at J, with 10 bases in the middle. The CDR3 has 13 residues. From germline, CDR1 is DFQATT and CDR2 SNEGSKA (reference sequence).

This clonotype was observed a few times. The chain links TRBV9 to TRBJ2-5, with D perhaps TRBD2 (5 bases). Germline values: CDR1 SGDLS, CDR2 YYNGEE. This CDR3 is built from 15 residues. Trimming removed 0 bases from V and 2 bases from J, with 11 bases in between. The CDR3 DNA sequence: TGTGCCAGCAGCGTAGGAGGAGAGGGTCAAGAGACCCAGTACTTC. Translating gives CASSVGGEGQETQYF.

This rearrangement joins TRBV5-4 to TRBJ2-5; D is undetermined. CDR3 size: 16 residues. In germline, CDR1 is SGHNT, CDR2 YYREEE (reference sequence). Trimming cost V 3 bases and J 2 bases, with 17 bases left between them. CDR3 sequence (DNA): TGTGCCAGCAGCTCCCAAGTTTCGGCCCCTCAAGAGACCCAGTACTTC. This gives the protein CASSSQVSAPQETQYF.